This TCR beta chain was sequenced during a study of OX40 agonist ivuxolimab in advanced cancers. Study-wide context: Hepatocellular carcinoma, melanoma, renal cell or head and neck cancer was diagnosed in the dose-escalation patients. Whole-study findings and limits: At doses 0.1 to 3.0 mg/kg, CD4+ and CD8+ clones expanded.

Sequencing was performed with immunoSEQ multiplex PCR; in TCRdb, only in-frame clones are kept and a portion is missing. The table records 70,000 to 95,000 clones, around nine tenths of them present only once. About this clone itself: Its antigen remains unidentified.

This TCR came from an adult with an advanced solid tumor such as melanoma, head and neck, liver or kidney cancer. The sample consisted of CD4+ or CD8+ T cells sorted from blood, taken in a trial of the OX40 agonist ivuxolimab.

CDR3 in DNA: TGTGCCAGCAGTCTACAGGGGATCAGCTATGGCTACACCTTC. This codes for CASSLQGISYGYTF. J is TRBJ1-2 and V is TRBV28; 7 bases fit TRBD1. The CDR3 has 14 amino acids. The germline V gene encodes CDR1 MDHEN and CDR2 SYDVKM. V was clipped by 5 bases and J by 4 bases; unmatched bases: 7.